This record concerns one T cell receptor (beta chain) sequence. Germline CDR1 and CDR2: MDHEN and SYDVKM. V trimming: 6 bases; J trimming: 4 bases; junction bases outside the gene matches: 12. The CDR3 is 16 amino acids. The table came from immunoSEQ multiplex PCR; TCRdb's copy has only in-frame clones and leaves some out. The repertoire holds around 71,000 clones, with about four fifths as singletons. This entry is derived from a study of T cell clones after liver transplantation. The sample was CD4+ T cells from blood, taken 12 months after liver transplant. The receptor was derived from a human patient who received a liver transplant. These T cells may partly come from the graft donor. V gene TRBV28 combines with J gene TRBJ1-5; 7 nucleotides match TRBD1. Here the CDR3 reads CASRLGSRGSNQPQHF. As DNA, the CDR3 is TGTGCCAGCAGGTTAGGAAGCAGGGGGAGTAATCAGCCCCAGCATTTT.